This T cell receptor (beta chain) was retrieved from a study of tumor-infiltrating lymphocytes in primary liver carcinoma. As concerns this clonotype: At one end, the junction sequence differs from germline, possibly due to a read error.

Bulk tissue was left unsorted, and RNA and DNA were co-extracted from about 21-30 mg of it. Surgeons resected the patients' primary liver carcinomas. Constant-region priming of about 0.5 ug total RNA yielded TCR beta cDNA. It was through three nested multiplex PCR rounds of slightly modified ARM-PCR that TCR beta libraries arose. Primers for the first two PCR rounds were TRBV1-TRBV30 forward primers and a C-beta reverse primer (approximately 10 cycles per round). TCRdb ran MiXCR on the multiplex PCR reads and lists one entry per CDR3 protein. The profile shows roughly 53,000 distinct CDR3 sequences, about 70% of them singletons. This CDR3 comprises 14 residues. Germline CDR1 is MGHRA and CDR2 is YSYEKL.

This receptor was taken from a man aged 35 to 55 with primary liver carcinoma and hepatitis B virus infection. Sequenced sample: liver tumor tissue from sampling region 2. Noted subset: tumor region T2, inferior pole. The rearrangement links TRBV4-1 to TRBJ2-7; 8 bases agree with TRBD1. In DNA, the CDR3 is TGCGCCAGCAGCCTCTACGGACAGGGCCAGGAGCATTACTTC. Amino acids: CASSLYGQGQEHYF.